This T cell receptor beta chain appears in the sequencing data of a study of CD4+ T cells in melanoma. V lost 0 bases to trimming and J lost 10 bases, with 5 bases between them. This CDR3 is 12 amino acids long. Looked up from germline, CDR1 is SGHRS and CDR2 is YFSETQ. The method was immunoSEQ multiplex PCR; TCRdb's version includes in-frame clones alone and lacks a portion of them. The sample consists of 20,000 to 25,000 clones, around 78% of them appearing once. This clonotype was sampled from a human donor with melanoma. This rearrangement joins TRBV5-1 to TRBJ1-6; D unresolved. As DNA, the CDR3 is TGCGCCAGCAGCTTGGAACAGTCACCCCTCCACTTT. Translation: CASSLEQSPLHF.